The 15 T cell receptor beta chains in this list originate from one sample, sequenced in a study of T cells after yellow fever vaccination. In TCRdb, the 5' RACE reads were re-called with MiXCR into one record per CDR3 protein. The sample lists 300,000 to 350,000 distinct CDR3 sequences, over 8.5% occurring once. The sequences come from CD4+ T cells sorted from PBMCs, collected 45 days after the yellow fever booster vaccination. The receptors shown here come from a young man who received the YFV17D yellow fever vaccine.

This clonotype was seen repeatedly, ten times or more. The rearrangement uses TRBV6-1 and TRBJ1-5, with 9 bases identical to TRBD1. The CDR3 consists of 16 residues. Germline assignment: CDR1 MNHNS and CDR2 SASEGT. With 2 bases clipped from V and 0 bases from J, the junction kept 2 bases outside the gene matches. CDR3 region: CASSEHRGPSNQPQHF. CDR3 DNA: TGTGCCAGCAGTGAACACAGGGGGCCTAGCAATCAGCCCCAGCATTTT.

The chain carries TRBV6-2 or TRBV6-3 and TRBJ1-5; TRBD1 aligns across 8 bases. Germline V gene lookup returns CDR1 MNHEY and CDR2 SVGEGT. The junction had 4 bases not matched to a gene; V was cut back by 5 bases and J by 7 bases. The CDR3 totals 13 residues. The DNA of the CDR3 is TGTGCCAGCAGTCAGGGGGCTTGGCAGCCCCAGCATTTT. This sequence encodes CASSQGAWQPQHF.

This clonotype appeared a few times. This chain joins TRBV7-9 and TRBJ2-3, with D unclear. Trimming removed 3 bases at V and 9 bases at J, with 7 bases between. Germline CDR1 is SEHNR and CDR2 is FQNEAQ (reference sequence). CDR3 length equals 11 residues. CDR3 bases: TGTGCCAGCAGCTTCGAGGCAACGCAGTATTTT. Protein sequence: CASSFEATQYF.

The chain carries TRBV29-1 and TRBJ1-1; possible D gene TRBD1, 6 bases. Germline V gene lookup returns CDR1 SQVTM and CDR2 ANQGSEA. V lost 4 bases and J 0 bases, leaving 18 bases between the germline ends. The CDR3 spans 16 residues. In DNA, the CDR3 is TGCAGCGTTGTTGGGACACCTAGAGCAATGAACACTGAAGCTTTCTTT. Translation: CSVVGTPRAMNTEAFF.

This sequence joins TRBV5-1 and TRBJ2-2; 9 bases are shared with TRBD1. V trimming: 4 bases; J trimming: 4 bases; junction bases outside the gene matches: 5. The CDR3 is made up of 15 amino acids. In germline, CDR1 is SGHRS, CDR2 YFSETQ. The CDR3 nucleotides read TGCGCCAGCAGCCTCGGGGACAGGGTCACCGGGGAGCTGTTTTTT. It encodes CASSLGDRVTGELFF.

The rearrangement uses TRBV4-2 and TRBJ2-5; D is unclear. Germline CDR1 reads LGHNA; CDR2 reads YNFKEQ. The V end lost 2 bases, the J end lost 5 bases, and 18 bases lay between the germline ends. The CDR3 runs to 16 residues. The CDR3 sequence is CASSQSAARLRETQYF. CDR3 coding DNA: TGTGCCAGCAGCCAATCCGCTGCGAGGCTCCGGGAGACCCAGTACTTC.

The chain uses TRBV2 and TRBJ2-1, with D unclear. V gave up 7 bases and J gave up 9 bases, with 16 bases separating them. Germline V gene lookup returns CDR1 SNHLY and CDR2 FYNNEI. This CDR3 is 13 amino acids long. The CDR3 sequence: CASKISHTSEQFF. CDR3 bases: TGTGCCAGCAAAATTTCGCATACGAGTGAGCAGTTCTTC. The variable domain in full, completed from reference TRBV2 and TRBJ2-1, reads EPEVTQTPSHQVTQMGQEVILRCVPISNHLYFYWYRQILGQKVEFLVSFYNNEISEKSEIFDDQFSVERPDGSNFTLKIRSTKLEDSAMYFCASKISHTSEQFFGPGTRLTVL.

The V call is TRBV10-3, the J call TRBJ1-3; D is unclear. The V end lost 11 bases, the J end lost 0 bases, and 11 bases lay between the germline ends. The germline CDR1 and CDR2 sequences are ENHRY and SYGVKD. This CDR3 comprises 13 residues. CDR3 coding DNA: TGTGCCGCCGCCCAGCCCTCTGGAAACACCATATATTTT. It yields the protein CAAAQPSGNTIYF.

A few counts support this clonotype. The chain is built from TRBV7-2 and TRBJ1-1; TRBD1 aligns across 9 bases. This CDR3 region has 15 residues. V was pared by 1 base and J by 5 bases, with 5 bases of the junction left unmatched. Germline V CDR1 and CDR2: SGHTA, FQGNSA. The CDR3 sequence is CASSLVGQGGTEAFF. The DNA of the CDR3 is TGTGCCAGCAGCTTAGTGGGACAGGGTGGAACTGAAGCTTTCTTT.

This clonotype has just a few counts. V gene TRBV6-1 combines with J gene TRBJ2-5; no reliable D call. This CDR3 region has 15 residues. CDR1 MNHNS and CDR2 SASEGT come from the germline V gene. V was shortened by 4 bases and J by 2 bases, with 14 bases between the two germline ends. CDR3 nucleotides: TGTGCCAGCAGTGCCCGGACCCCGAAACAAGAGACCCAGTACTTC. It specifies CASSARTPKQETQYF.

In its sample, this clonotype was seen many times. The rearrangement uses TRBV20-1 and TRBJ2-3, with D possibly TRBD2 on 6 matching bases. Germline CDR1 and CDR2: DFQATT and SNEGSKA (reference sequence). This CDR3 spans 14 amino acids. Trimming pared 6 bases from V and 6 bases from J, leaving 19 bases between. Written as DNA, the CDR3 is TGCAGTGCGTCCCGGAGGGCTAGCGAGGATACGCAGTATTTT. As protein: CSASRRASEDTQYF.

V and J are TRBV9 and TRBJ1-6; D possibly corresponds to TRBD1 (6 bases). The V end was cut by 0 bases, the J end by 7 bases, with 14 bases between. Germline CDR1 SGDLS, CDR2 YYNGEE. The CDR3 runs to 16 residues. The CDR3 here is CASSVGKGVTNSPLHF. CDR3 DNA: TGTGCCAGCAGCGTAGGAAAGGGGGTGACGAATTCACCCCTCCACTTT.

The chain carries TRBV20-1 and TRBJ2-5, with D uncertain. V was clipped by 3 bases and J by 0 bases, with 14 bases between them. Germline V gene sequence: CDR1 DFQATT, CDR2 SNEGSKA (reference sequence). The CDR3 covers 15 residues. CDR3 in DNA: TGCAGTGCTAGGGGCCGGTTGTGGTACCAAGAGACCCAGTACTTC. Its protein product is CSARGRLWYQETQYF.

A few counts support this clonotype. The V call is TRBV7-8, the J call TRBJ1-1, with a possible D match to TRBD1 (6 bases). Deletions cut 2 bases from V and 6 bases from J, with 16 bases between. Germline CDR1 and CDR2: SGHVS and FQNEAQ. The length of the CDR3 is 15 residues. The DNA of the CDR3 is TGTGCCAGCAGCTTACAGGGGAGGATTGTGGCTGAAGCTTTCTTT. Amino acid sequence: CASSLQGRIVAEAFF.

The gene calls are TRBV14 and TRBJ2-3; D is uncertain. Germline values: CDR1 SGHDN, CDR2 FVKESK. The CDR3 is 14 amino acids. Trimming removed 3 bases at V and 0 bases at J, with 7 bases between. The CDR3 protein is CASSHTASTDTQYF. The CDR3 DNA reads TGTGCCAGCAGCCATACTGCTAGCACAGATACGCAGTATTTT. Full variable domain (rest looked up from reference TRBV14 and TRBJ2-3): EAGVTQFPSHSVIEKGQTVTLRCDPISGHDNLYWYRRVMGKEIKFLLHFVKESKQDESGMPNNRFLAERTGGTYSTLKVQPAELEDSGVYFCASSHTASTDTQYFGPGTRLTVL.